This TCR beta chain was found in a study of blood T cell repertoires in COVID-19. Study details: The United States, Italy and Spain were the sources of the acute and convalescent COVID-19 samples. PBMCs, B-cell-depleted T cells, or T cells provided the cDNA or gDNA that made up the material.

Authors' data handling: Amplifying reference gene primers gave estimates of nucleated cell counts. Generated by immunoSEQ multiplex PCR, the TCRdb table keeps only in-frame clones and is missing some. The V and J calls and clone size were taken over from that table, and D and trimming were inferred from the DNA. The data show 300,000 to 450,000 clones, around 85% seen once. V trimming: 5 bases; J trimming: 3 bases; junction bases outside the gene matches: 4. CDR1 is SGHVS and CDR2 is FQNEAQ in the germline V gene. The length of the CDR3 is 15 residues. Material for sequencing was peripheral blood. The rearrangement uses TRBV7-8 and TRBJ1-6, with 7 bases lining up with TRBD1. The TCR sequence derives from a woman aged 18-29 years with acute or convalescent COVID-19. The CDR3: CASSLRTGYNSPLHF. The CDR3 DNA sequence: TGTGCCAGCAGCCTGAGGACAGGCTATAATTCACCCCTCCACTTT. Full variable domain (rest looked up from reference TRBV7-8 and TRBJ1-6): GAGVSQSPRYKVAKRGQDVALRCDPISGHVSLFWYQQALGQGPEFLTYFQNEAQLDKSGLPSDRFFAERPEGSVSTLKIQRTQQEDSAVYLCASSLRTGYNSPLHFGNGTRLTVT.